This T cell receptor beta chain came from a study of Ad26.COV2.S vaccination and SARS-CoV-2 variants. Treatment specified: some 20 received Ad26.COV2.S at low or high dose, single or two shots; about 5 received placebo; per-sample allocation not given. Sample collection was performed on day 63 after the first vaccine or placebo injection. The CDR3 runs 12 residues. Trimming took off 3 bases at V and 8 bases at J, with 10 bases between the two ends. The germline V gene encodes CDR1 LGHDT and CDR2 YNNKEL (reference sequence). Data came from immunoSEQ multiplex PCR; TCRdb stores just in-frame clones and leaves some out. The sample has approximately 250,000 clones, roughly 85% seen once.

The chain couples TRBV3-1 (or the pseudogene TRBV3-2) to TRBJ1-1; D may be TRBD1 (5 bases). The sample was peripheral blood, taken in a trial of Ad26.COV2.S vaccine versus placebo. The source of this sequence is a person aged 18-60 years who received the Ad26.COV2.S COVID-19 vaccine or a placebo. The CDR3 bases are TGTGCCAGCAGCCAGCCTGACAGAGAAGCTTTCTTT. It encodes CASSQPDREAFF.